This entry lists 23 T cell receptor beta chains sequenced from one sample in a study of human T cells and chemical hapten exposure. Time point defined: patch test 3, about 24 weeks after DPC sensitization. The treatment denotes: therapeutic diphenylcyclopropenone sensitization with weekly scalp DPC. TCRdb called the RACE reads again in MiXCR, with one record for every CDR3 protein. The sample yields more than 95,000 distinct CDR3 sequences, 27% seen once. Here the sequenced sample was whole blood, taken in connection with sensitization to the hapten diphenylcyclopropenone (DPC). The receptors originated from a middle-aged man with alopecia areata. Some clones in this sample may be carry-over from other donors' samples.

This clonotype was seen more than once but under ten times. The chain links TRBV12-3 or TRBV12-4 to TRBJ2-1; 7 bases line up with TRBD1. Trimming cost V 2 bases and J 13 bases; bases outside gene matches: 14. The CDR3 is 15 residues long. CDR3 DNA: TGTGCCAGCAGTTTAAGCCGACAGGGATTCCTCCATCAGTTCTTC. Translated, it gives CASSLSRQGFLHQFF.

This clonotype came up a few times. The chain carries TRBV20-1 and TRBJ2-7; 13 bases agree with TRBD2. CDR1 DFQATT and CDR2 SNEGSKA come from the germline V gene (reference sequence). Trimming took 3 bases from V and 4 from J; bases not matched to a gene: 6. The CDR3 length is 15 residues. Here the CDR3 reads CSASRTSGSRYEQYF. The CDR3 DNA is TGCAGTGCTAGTCGGACTAGCGGGAGTAGATACGAGCAGTACTTC.

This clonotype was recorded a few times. The DNA of the CDR3 is TGCGCCAGCAGCCAAGGGGACAGCACAGATACGCAGTATTTT. Its translation is CASSQGDSTDTQYF. The chain carries TRBV4-1 and TRBJ2-3; perhaps D is TRBD1 or TRBD2 (5 bases each). Trimming pared 1 base from V and 0 bases from J, leaving 5 bases between. CDR3 length: 14 amino acids. Germline CDR1 is MGHRA and CDR2 is YSYEKL.

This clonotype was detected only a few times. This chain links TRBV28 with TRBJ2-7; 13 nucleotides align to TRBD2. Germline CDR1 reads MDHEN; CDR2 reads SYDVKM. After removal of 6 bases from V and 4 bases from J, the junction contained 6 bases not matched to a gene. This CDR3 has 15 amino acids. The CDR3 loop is CASSRGTSGDYEQYF. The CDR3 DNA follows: TGTGCCAGCAGCCGAGGGACTAGCGGGGATTACGAGCAGTACTTC.

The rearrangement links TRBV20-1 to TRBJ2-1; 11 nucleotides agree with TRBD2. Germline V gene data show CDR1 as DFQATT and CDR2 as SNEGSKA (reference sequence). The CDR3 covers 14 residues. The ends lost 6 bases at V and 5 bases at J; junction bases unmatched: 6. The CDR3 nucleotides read TGCAGTGCATTGGGACTAGCGGCCGACAATGAGCAGTTCTTC. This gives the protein CSALGLAADNEQFF.

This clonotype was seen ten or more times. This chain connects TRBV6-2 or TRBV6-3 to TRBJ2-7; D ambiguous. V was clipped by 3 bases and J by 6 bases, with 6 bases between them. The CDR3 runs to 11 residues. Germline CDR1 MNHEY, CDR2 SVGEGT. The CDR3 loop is CASSYRREQYF. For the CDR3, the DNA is TGTGCCAGCAGTTATCGACGCGAGCAGTACTTC.

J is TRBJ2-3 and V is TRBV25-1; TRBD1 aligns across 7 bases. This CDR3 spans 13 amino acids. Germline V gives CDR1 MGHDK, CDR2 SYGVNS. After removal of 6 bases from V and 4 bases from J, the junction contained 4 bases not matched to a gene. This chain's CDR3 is CASSPTGADTQYF. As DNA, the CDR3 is TGTGCCAGCAGCCCCACAGGGGCAGATACGCAGTATTTT.

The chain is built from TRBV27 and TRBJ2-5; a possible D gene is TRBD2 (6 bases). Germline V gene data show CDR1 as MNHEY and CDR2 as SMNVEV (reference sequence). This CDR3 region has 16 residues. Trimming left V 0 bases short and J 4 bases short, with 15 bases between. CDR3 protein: CASSLSWRDNAETQYF. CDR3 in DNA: TGTGCCAGCAGTTTATCATGGCGGGATAACGCAGAGACCCAGTACTTC.

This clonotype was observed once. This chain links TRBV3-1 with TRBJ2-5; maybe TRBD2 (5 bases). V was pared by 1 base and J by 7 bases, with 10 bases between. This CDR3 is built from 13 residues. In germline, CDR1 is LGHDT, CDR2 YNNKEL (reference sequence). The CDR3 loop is CASSQVLRGTQYF. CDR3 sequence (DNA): TGTGCCAGCAGCCAAGTGCTCCGGGGGACCCAGTACTTC.

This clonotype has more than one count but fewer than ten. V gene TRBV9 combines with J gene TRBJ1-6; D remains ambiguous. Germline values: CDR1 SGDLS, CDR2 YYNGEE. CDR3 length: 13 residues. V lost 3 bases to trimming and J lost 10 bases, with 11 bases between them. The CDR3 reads CASSAKASSPLHF. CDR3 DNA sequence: TGTGCCAGCAGCGCCAAAGCAAGCTCACCCCTCCACTTT. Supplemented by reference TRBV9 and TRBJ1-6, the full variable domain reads DSGVTQTPKHLITATGQRVTLRCSPRSGDLSVYWYQQSLDQGLQFLIQYYNGEERAKGNILERFSAQQFPDLHSELNLSSLELGDSALYFCASSAKASSPLHFGNGTRLTVT.

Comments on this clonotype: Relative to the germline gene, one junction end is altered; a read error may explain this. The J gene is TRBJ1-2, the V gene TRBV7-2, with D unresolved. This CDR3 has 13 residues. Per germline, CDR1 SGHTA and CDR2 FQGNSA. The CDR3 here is CASSLDGLLGYNF. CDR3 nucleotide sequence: TGTGCCAGCAGCTTAGACGGACTTCTCGGCTACAACTTC.

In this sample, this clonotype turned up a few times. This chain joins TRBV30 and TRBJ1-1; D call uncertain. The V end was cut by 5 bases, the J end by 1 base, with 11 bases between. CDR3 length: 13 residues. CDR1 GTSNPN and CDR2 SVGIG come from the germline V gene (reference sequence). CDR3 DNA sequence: TGTGCCTGGGAGAGCCCGTGGAACACTGAAGCTTTCTTT. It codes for CAWESPWNTEAFF.

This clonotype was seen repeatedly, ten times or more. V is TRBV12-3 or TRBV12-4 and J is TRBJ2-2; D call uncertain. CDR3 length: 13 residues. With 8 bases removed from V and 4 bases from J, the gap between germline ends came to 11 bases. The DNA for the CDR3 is TGTGCCAGCGGGTTATCGAGCACCGGGGAGCTGTTTTTT. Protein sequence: CASGLSSTGELFF.

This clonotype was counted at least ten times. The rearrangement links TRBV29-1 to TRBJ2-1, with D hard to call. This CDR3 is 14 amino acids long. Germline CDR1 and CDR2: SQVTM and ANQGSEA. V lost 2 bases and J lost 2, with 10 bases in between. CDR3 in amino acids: CSVEWLDTYNEQFF. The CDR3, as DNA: TGCAGCGTTGAATGGCTAGACACCTACAATGAGCAGTTCTTC.

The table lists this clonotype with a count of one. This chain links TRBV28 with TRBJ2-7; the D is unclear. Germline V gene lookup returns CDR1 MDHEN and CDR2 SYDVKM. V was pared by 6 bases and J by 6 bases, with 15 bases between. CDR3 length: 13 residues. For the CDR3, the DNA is TGTGCCAGCAGGGAAGCTCAAATGGGCGAGCAGTACTTC. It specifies CASREAQMGEQYF.

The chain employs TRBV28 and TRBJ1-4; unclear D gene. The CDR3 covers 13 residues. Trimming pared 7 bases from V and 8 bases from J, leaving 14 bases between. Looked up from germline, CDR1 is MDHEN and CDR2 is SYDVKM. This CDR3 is CASTSHNGEKLFF. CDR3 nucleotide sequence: TGTGCCAGCACCTCCCACAACGGGGAAAAACTGTTTTTT.

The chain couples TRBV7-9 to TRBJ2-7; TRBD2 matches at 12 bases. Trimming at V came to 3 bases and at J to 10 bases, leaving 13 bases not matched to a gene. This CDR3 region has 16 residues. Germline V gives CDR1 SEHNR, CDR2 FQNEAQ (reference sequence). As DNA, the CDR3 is TGTGCCAGCAGCTTTTCATCGGCTAGCGGGAGGGTCGACCAGTACTTC. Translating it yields CASSFSSASGRVDQYF.

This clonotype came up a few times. DNA of the CDR3: TGCAGTGTAAGGAGCCACAATAGCAATCAGCCCCAGCATTTT. It codes for CSVRSHNSNQPQHF. The chain links TRBV20-1 to TRBJ1-5; D gene ambiguous. This CDR3 contains 14 residues. V was trimmed by 7 bases and J by 0 bases, leaving 13 bases between them. Germline CDR1 DFQATT, CDR2 SNEGSKA (reference sequence).

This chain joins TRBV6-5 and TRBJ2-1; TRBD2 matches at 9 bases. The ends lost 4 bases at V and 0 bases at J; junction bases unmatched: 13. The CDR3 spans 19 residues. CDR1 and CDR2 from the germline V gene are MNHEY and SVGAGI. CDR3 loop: CASSFSAGGPLSSYNEQFF. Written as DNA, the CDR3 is TGTGCCAGCAGTTTCAGCGCGGGAGGGCCTTTGAGCTCCTACAATGAGCAGTTCTTC.

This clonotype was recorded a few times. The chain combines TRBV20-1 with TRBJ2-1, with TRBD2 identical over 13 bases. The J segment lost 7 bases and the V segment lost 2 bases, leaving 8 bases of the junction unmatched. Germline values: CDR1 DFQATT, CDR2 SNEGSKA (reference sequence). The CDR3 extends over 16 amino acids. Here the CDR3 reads CSARSPGLAGVNEQFF. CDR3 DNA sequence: TGCAGTGCTAGATCTCCTGGACTAGCGGGAGTGAATGAGCAGTTCTTC.

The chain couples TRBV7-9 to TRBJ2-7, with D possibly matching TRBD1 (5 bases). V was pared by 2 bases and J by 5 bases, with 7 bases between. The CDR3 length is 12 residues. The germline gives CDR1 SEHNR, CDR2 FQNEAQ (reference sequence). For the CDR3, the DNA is TGTGCCAGCAGCTTACGCAGGGACGAGCAGTACTTC. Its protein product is CASSLRRDEQYF.

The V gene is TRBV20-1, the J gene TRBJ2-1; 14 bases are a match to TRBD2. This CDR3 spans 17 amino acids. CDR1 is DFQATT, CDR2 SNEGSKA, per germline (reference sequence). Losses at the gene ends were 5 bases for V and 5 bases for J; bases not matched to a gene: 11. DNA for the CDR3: TGCAGTGCTCAGACTAGCGGGAGGGCCCTATGCAACAATGAGCAGTTCTTC. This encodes CSAQTSGRALCNNEQFF.

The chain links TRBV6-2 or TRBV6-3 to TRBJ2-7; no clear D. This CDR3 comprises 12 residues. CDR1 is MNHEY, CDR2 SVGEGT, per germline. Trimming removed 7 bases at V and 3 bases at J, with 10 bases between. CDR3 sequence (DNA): TGTGCCAGCACCAAGCCGTGCTACGAGCAGTACTTC. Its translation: CASTKPCYEQYF.